The entry below gives a single T cell receptor beta chain sequence along with its context. Clones were read by immunoSEQ multiplex PCR, and TCRdb kept only the in-frame ones, dropping some. The data contain approximately 94,000 clones, roughly nine tenths of them singletons. Per the germline V gene, CDR1 is MNHNS and CDR2 is SASEGT. V was cut by 0 bases and J by 3 bases, with 14 bases left in between. The CDR3 consists of 16 residues. The data derive from a study of control samples from healthy donors and cancer patients. Source material: blood. The genes are TRBV6-1 and TRBJ1-2; D is unresolved. The clonotype was recovered from a woman under 40 in good health. The CDR3 DNA follows: TGTGCCAGCAGTGAAGCCCGGAGGAGGTTGGACTATGGCTACACCTTC. Protein sequence: CASSEARRRLDYGYTF.